This T cell receptor (beta chain) stems from a study of identical twins. General study findings and limits: Invariant MAIT and iNKT cells could partly confound zero-insertion analyses. Models, which agreed with sharing between unrelated individuals, nonetheless underestimated the out-of-frame TCR alpha sharing seen in monozygotic twins.

On this clonotype: Its antigen remains unidentified.

TCRdb re-analysed the 5' RACE reads in MiXCR, keeping a single row per CDR3 protein. The table lists nearly 900,000 distinct CDR3 sequences, around an eighth of them singletons. The CDR3 totals 15 residues. CDR1 MDHEN and CDR2 SYDVKM come from the germline V gene. V lost 4 bases and J lost 5; bases outside the gene matches: 7. The same sample was also used in a study of yellow fever vaccine responses in identical twins. That work contributes: Twins' T cell vaccine responses reportedly looked partly convergent, partly personalized.

The chain uses TRBV28 and TRBJ2-3, with 9 positions matching TRBD1. Sample: PBMCs. The sequence came from a woman aged 18-35 years in good health. CDR3 nucleotides: TGTGCCAGCAGTTCGGGGGACAGGGTTTTAGATACGCAGTATTTT. Amino acids: CASSSGDRVLDTQYF.